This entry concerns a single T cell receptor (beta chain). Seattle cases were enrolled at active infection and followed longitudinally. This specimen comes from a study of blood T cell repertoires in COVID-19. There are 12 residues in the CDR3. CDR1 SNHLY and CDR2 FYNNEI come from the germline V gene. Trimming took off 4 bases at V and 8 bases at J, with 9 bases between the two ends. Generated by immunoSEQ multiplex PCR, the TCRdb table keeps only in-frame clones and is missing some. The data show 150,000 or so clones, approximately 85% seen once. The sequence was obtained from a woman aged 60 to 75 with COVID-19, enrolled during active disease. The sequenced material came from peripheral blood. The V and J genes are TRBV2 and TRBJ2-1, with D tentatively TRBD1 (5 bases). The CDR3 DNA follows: TGTGCCAGCAGTGTGGGGCAAGATGAGCAGTTCTTC. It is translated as CASSVGQDEQFF.